This T cell receptor (beta chain) was recorded in a study of T cell changes during pregnancy in multiple sclerosis. The CDR3 extends over 17 amino acids. The ends were cut back, 1 base at V and 3 bases at J, with 17 bases in the middle. Per germline, CDR1 SEHNR and CDR2 FQNEAQ (reference sequence). TCRdb's table, derived via immunoSEQ multiplex PCR, lists solely in-frame clones and lacks some. The sample holds approximately 44,000 clones, 90% to 95% seen once. The V call is TRBV7-9, the J call TRBJ2-3, with a weak D call TRBD2 (5 bases). Source: CD8+ T cells from peripheral blood mononuclear cells, taken in the third trimester of pregnancy. The receptor was isolated from a female donor with multiple sclerosis, enrolled in a pregnancy study. CDR3 nucleotides: TGTGCCAGCAGCTTAGGGTCTGAGGGTAGTGTTACAGATACGCAGTATTTT. Residues: CASSLGSEGSVTDTQYF.